Included here is one TCR beta chain sequence, with context. Its antigen is undetermined. The authors' processing: Among patient CD8+ clones larger than 1%, matches to published virus-specific TCRB sequences were rare. Sequenced by immunoSEQ multiplex PCR; TCRdb stores in-frame clones only, minus some. V, J and clone size are taken as reported in that table, and D and trimming were inferred from the DNA itself. The sample has over 15,000 clones, roughly four fifths seen once. The V end was cut by 6 bases, the J end by 5 bases, with 19 bases between. Germline CDR1 reads SGHTA; CDR2 reads FQGNSA. The CDR3 length is 15 residues. This record comes from a study of somatic mutations in cytotoxic T cells in rheumatoid arthritis. Overall study: After diagnosis, patient blood (over 29 ml EDTA) was drawn right away, before any treatment was given. General study results and limits: No significant CD8+ T-cell clonality difference was found between rheumatoid arthritis patients and age-matched controls. For patients with rheumatoid arthritis, CD8+ clonality went up with age, while healthy controls showed no such change.

This clonotype was obtained from an adult with rheumatoid arthritis. The J gene is TRBJ2-5, the V gene TRBV7-2; D might be TRBD1 or TRBD2, each matching 5 bases. The sequencing sample was made of CD8+ T cells sorted from blood. CDR3: CASSFGVQGRETQYF. The DNA for the CDR3 is TGTGCCAGCAGTTTCGGGGTTCAGGGCCGGGAGACCCAGTACTTC.